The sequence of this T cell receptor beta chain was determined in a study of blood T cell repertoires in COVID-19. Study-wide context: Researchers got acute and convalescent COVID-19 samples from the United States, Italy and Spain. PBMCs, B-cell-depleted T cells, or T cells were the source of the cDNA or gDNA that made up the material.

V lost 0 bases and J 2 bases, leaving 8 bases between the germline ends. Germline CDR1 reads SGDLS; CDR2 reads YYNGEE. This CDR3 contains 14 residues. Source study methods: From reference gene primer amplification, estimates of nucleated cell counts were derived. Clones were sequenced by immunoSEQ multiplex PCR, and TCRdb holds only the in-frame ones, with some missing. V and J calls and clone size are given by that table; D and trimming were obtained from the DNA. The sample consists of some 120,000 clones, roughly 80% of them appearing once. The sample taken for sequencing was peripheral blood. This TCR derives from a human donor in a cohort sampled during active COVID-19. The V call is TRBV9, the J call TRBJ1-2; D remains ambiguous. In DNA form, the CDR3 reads TGTGCCAGCAGCGTAGAGGCGGGGAACTATGGCTACACCTTC. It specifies CASSVEAGNYGYTF.